This is a list of T cell receptor beta chains from one sample in a study of T cell repertoires in ileal Crohn's disease. Repertoires were generated with immunoSEQ multiplex PCR, while TCRdb's copy carries only in-frame clones and drops some. Of about 1,900 clones listed, roughly three quarters are singletons. Sequencing was done on a sample of ileal tissue. These receptors originate from an adult with Crohn's disease. Both conserved end residues are part of each CDR3. A D gene is named only where the DNA matches it firmly. Size tells how often a clone was seen (once, few, many) or the class of an expanded clone, and some rows leave it out.

j_gene,v_gene,d_gene,abundance,CDR3nt,CDR3aa
TRBJ1-5,TRBV18,.,.,TGTGCCAGCTCACCGATAGGGGTGGATCAGCCCCAGCATTTT,CASSPIGVDQPQHF
TRBJ2-3,TRBV19,.,.,TGTGCCAGTAGTATAAAACAGGGAGCAGATACGCAGTATTTT,CASSIKQGADTQYF
TRBJ1-2,TRBV19,TRBD1,.,TGTGCCAGTAGTATAGATCGGGACAGACATGGCTACACCTTC,CASSIDRDRHGYTF
TRBJ2-3,TRBV6-5,.,.,TGTGCCAGCAGGCAGGACTGGGCGGGAGATACGCAGTATTTT,CASRQDWAGDTQYF
TRBJ1-1,TRBV18,.,.,TGTGCCAGCTCAACCGGGCAGGGGATGAACACTGAAGCTTTCTTT,CASSTGQGMNTEAFF
TRBJ2-3,TRBV30,TRBD1,.,TGTGCCTGGAGTAAGGGACAGGGGGGAGGAGATACGCAGTATTTT,CAWSKGQGGGDTQYF
TRBJ2-2,TRBV2,TRBD2,few,TGTGCCAGCAGGACTAGCGGAAACACCGGGGAGCTGTTTTTT,CASRTSGNTGELFF
TRBJ1-1,TRBV5-1,.,.,TGCGCCAGCAGCTTGGTTATCCGAAGCCCTGAAGCTTTCTTT,CASSLVIRSPEAFF
TRBJ2-2,TRBV7-7,.,.,TGTGCCAGCAGCTCTCGGGACACCGGGGAGCTGTTTTTT,CASSSRDTGELFF
TRBJ1-1,TRBV29-1,TRBD1,once,TGCAGCGCGACAGGGGAGGAGGACACTGAAGCTTTCTTT,CSATGEEDTEAFF
TRBJ2-7,TRBV10-3,.,once,TGTGCCATCAGTGATTTGACAGATAGCTCCTACGAGCAGTACTTC,CAISDLTDSSYEQYF
TRBJ1-2,TRBV28,TRBD1,.,TGTGCCAGCAGTTCAGTAACCCGGGACAGGGTGAGGTACACCTTC,CASSSVTRDRVRYTF
TRBJ2-3,TRBV9,.,few,TGTGCCAGCACGGAGGGCTCCAGTACAGATACGCAGTATTTT,CASTEGSSTDTQYF
TRBJ1-2,TRBV10-3,.,few,TGTGCCATCAGTGATGGAGGGTTCTATGGCTACACCTTC,CAISDGGFYGYTF
TRBJ2-3,TRBV2,.,.,TGTGCCAGCAGGGATGGACAGAACCCACGCCCCACGCAGTATTTT,CASRDGQNPRPTQYF
TRBJ1-4,TRBV5-6,TRBD1,.,TGTGCCAGCAGCTACAAAACAGGGGTAACTAATGAAAAACTGTTTTTT,CASSYKTGVTNEKLFF
TRBJ1-3,TRBV4-3,TRBD1,.,TGCGCCAGCAGCCAAGATAGAAGGGGGCAAGGAAACACCATATATTTT,CASSQDRRGQGNTIYF
TRBJ1-5,TRBV5-1,TRBD1,.,TGCGCCAGCAGCTTGGGGGACAGGGAGAATCAGCCCCAGCATTTT,CASSLGDRENQPQHF
TRBJ1-1,TRBV6-4,.,.,TGTGCCAGCAGTGAAGCTATGAACACTGAAGCTTTCTTT,CASSEAMNTEAFF
TRBJ1-2,TRBV4-1,.,few,TGCGCCAGCAGCCAAGTCACCGTGGGGCAGGTCTATGGCTACACCTTC,CASSQVTVGQVYGYTF
TRBJ2-7,TRBV7-9,.,.,TGTGCCAGCTGCAGTTCGAGCGAAGCCTACGAGCAGTACTTC,CASCSSSEAYEQYF
TRBJ2-2,TRBV5-1,TRBD1,.,TGCGCCAGCAGCGCGTACAGGGGCCGAACGCCCGGGGAGCTGTTTTTT,CASSAYRGRTPGELFF
TRBJ1-2,TRBV4-1,TRBD1,.,TGCGCCAGCAGCCAAACAGGGGGAAACGGCTACACCTTC,CASSQTGGNGYTF
TRBJ1-3,TRBV7-6,.,.,TGTGCCAGCAGCTTAGCGACTGCCCTCTCTGGAAACACCATATATTTT,CASSLATALSGNTIYF
TRBJ2-3,TRBV5-1,.,.,TGCGCCAGCAGCGCCCCAGGGAGCACAGATACGCAGTATTTT,CASSAPGSTDTQYF
TRBJ1-5,TRBV20-1,.,.,TGCAGTGCTAGCTGGGAGCGAACCCAGCATTTT,CSASWERTQHF